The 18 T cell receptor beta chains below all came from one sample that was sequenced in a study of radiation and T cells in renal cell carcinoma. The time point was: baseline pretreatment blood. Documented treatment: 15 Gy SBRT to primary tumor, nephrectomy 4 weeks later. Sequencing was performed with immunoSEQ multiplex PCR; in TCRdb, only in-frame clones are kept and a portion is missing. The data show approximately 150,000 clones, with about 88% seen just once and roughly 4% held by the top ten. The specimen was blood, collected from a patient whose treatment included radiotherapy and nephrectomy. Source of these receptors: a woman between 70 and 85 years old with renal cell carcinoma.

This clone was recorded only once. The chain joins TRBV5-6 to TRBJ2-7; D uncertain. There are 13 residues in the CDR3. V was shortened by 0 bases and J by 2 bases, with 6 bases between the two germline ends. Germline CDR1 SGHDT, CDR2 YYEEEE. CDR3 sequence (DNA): TGTGCCAGCAGCTTGGCGTACGCCTACGAGCAGTACTTC. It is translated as CASSLAYAYEQYF.

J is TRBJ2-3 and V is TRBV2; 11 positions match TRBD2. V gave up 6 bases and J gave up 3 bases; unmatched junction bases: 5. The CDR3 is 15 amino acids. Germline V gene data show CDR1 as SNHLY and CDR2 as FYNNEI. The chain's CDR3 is CASSVAGGRTDTQYF. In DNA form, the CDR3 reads TGTGCCAGCAGCGTAGCGGGGGGGAGGACAGATACGCAGTATTTT.

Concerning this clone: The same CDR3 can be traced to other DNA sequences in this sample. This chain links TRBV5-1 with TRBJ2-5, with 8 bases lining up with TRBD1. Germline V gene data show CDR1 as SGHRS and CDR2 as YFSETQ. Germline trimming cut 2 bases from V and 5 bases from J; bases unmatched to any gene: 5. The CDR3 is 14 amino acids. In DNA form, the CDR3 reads TGCGCCAGCAGCTTACGACAGGGGAAGGAGACCCAGTACTTC. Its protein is CASSLRQGKETQYF.

The CDR3 sequence: CAISEFRGVLSDTQYF. CDR3 sequence (DNA): TGTGCCATCAGTGAGTTTAGGGGGGTACTTTCAGATACGCAGTATTTT. The rearrangement uses TRBV10-3 and TRBJ2-3; D tentatively reads TRBD1 or TRBD2 (6 bases each). Per the germline V gene, CDR1 is ENHRY and CDR2 is SYGVKD. Trimming left V 1 base short and J 4 bases short, with 15 bases between. The length of the CDR3 is 16 residues.

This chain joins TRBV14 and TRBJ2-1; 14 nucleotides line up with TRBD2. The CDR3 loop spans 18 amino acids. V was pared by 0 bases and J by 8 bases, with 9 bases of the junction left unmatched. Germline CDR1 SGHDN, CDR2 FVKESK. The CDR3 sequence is CASSQDSRLAGGVDEQFF. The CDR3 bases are TGTGCCAGCAGCCAAGATTCGAGACTAGCGGGGGGGGTCGATGAGCAGTTCTTC.

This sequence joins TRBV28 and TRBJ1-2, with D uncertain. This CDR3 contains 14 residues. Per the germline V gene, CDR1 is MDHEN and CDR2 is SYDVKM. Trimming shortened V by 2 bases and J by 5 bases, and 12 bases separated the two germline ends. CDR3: CASSLPGYRYGYTF. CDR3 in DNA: TGTGCCAGCAGTTTACCGGGATACCGGTATGGCTACACCTTC.

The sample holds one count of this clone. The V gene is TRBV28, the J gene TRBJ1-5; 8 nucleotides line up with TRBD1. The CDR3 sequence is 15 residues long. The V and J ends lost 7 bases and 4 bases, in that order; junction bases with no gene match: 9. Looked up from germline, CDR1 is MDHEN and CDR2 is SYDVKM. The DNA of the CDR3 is TGTGCCAGCACCAATTTGGACAGGGCGAATCAGCCCCAGCATTTT. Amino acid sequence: CASTNLDRANQPQHF.

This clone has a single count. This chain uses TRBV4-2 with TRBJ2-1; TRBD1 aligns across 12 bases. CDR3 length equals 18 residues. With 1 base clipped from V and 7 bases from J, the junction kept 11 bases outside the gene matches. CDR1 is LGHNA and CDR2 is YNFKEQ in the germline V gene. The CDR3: CASSQAQPGTGGTNEQFF. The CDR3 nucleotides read TGTGCCAGCAGCCAAGCACAACCCGGGACAGGGGGCACTAATGAGCAGTTCTTC.

CDR3 coding DNA: TGTGCCAGCAGCCCCGTTGAGGGGGGGCTTATAGATACGCAGTATTTT. It yields the protein CASSPVEGGLIDTQYF. The chain carries TRBV4-2 and TRBJ2-3; D possibly corresponds to TRBD2 (7 bases). Germline V gene lookup returns CDR1 LGHNA and CDR2 YNFKEQ. The length of the CDR3 is 16 residues. Deletions cut 4 bases from V and 5 bases from J, with 19 bases between.

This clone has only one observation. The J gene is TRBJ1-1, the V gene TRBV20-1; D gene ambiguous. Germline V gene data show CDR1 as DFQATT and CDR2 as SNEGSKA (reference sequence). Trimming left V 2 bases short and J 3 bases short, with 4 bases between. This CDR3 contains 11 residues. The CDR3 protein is CSARQYTEAFF. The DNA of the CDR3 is TGCAGTGCTAGACAGTACACTGAAGCTTTCTTT.

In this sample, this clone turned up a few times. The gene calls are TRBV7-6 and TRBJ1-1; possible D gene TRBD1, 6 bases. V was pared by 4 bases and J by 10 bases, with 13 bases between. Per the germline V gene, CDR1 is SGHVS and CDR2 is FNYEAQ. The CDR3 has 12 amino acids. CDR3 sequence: CASSSVDSGAFF. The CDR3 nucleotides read TGTGCCAGCAGCTCGGTGGACAGTGGAGCTTTCTTT.

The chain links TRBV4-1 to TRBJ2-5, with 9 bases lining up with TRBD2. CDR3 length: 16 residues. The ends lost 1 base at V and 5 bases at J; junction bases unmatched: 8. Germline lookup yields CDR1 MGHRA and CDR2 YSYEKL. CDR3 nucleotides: TGCGCCAGCAGCCAAGTTCCCCAGCGGGGGGCTGAGACCCAGTACTTC. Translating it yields CASSQVPQRGAETQYF.

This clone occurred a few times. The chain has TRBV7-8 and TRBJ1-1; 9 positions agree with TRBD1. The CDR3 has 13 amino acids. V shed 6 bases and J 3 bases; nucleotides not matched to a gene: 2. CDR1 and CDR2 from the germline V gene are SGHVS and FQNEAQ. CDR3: CASSGQGYTEAFF. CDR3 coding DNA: TGTGCCAGCAGTGGACAGGGGTACACTGAAGCTTTCTTT.

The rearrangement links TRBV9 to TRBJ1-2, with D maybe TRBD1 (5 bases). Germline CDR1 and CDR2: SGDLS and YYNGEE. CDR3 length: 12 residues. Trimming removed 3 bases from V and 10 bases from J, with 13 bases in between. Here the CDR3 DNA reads TGTGCCAGCAGCGAGCGGGGGAGGTACTACACCTTC. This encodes CASSERGRYYTF.

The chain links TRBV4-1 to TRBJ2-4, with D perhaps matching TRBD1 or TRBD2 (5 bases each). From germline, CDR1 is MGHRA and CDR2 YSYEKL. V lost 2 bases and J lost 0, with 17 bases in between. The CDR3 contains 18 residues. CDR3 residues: CASSQLIGTPLAKNIQYF. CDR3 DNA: TGCGCCAGCAGCCAACTCATAGGGACCCCCCTAGCCAAAAACATTCAGTACTTC.

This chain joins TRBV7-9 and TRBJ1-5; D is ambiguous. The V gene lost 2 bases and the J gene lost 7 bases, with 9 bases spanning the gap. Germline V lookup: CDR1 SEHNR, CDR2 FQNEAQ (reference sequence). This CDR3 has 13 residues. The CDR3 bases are TGTGCCAGCAGCTTAAGATATGGACAGCCCCAGCATTTT. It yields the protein CASSLRYGQPQHF.

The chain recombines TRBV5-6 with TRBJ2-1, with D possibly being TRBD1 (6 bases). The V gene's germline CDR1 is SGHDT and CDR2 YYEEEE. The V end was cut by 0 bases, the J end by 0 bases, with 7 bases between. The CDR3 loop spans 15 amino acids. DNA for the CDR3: TGTGCCAGCAGCTTGGAACAGGGCTCCTACAATGAGCAGTTCTTC. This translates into CASSLEQGSYNEQFF.

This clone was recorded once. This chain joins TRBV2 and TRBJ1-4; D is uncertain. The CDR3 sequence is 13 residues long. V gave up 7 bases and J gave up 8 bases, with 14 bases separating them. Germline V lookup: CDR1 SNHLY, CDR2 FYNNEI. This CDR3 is CASNRAPVEKLFF. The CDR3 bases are TGTGCCAGCAATCGGGCGCCGGTGGAAAAACTGTTTTTT.